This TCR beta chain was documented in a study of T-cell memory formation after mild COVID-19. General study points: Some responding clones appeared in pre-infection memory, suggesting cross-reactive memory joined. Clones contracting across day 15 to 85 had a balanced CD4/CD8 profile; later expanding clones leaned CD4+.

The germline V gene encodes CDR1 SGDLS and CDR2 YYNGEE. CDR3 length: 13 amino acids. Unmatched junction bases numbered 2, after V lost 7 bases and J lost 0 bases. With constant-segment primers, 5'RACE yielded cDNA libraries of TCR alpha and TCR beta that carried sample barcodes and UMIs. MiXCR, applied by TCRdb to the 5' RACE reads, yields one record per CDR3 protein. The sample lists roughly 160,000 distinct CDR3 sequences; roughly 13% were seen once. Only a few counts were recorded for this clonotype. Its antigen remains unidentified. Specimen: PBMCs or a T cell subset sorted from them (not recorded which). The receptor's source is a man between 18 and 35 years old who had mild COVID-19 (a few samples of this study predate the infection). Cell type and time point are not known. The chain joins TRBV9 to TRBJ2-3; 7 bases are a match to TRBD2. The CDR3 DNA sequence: TGTGCCAGCGGGGGGGAAAGCACAGATACGCAGTATTTT. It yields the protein CASGGESTDTQYF.